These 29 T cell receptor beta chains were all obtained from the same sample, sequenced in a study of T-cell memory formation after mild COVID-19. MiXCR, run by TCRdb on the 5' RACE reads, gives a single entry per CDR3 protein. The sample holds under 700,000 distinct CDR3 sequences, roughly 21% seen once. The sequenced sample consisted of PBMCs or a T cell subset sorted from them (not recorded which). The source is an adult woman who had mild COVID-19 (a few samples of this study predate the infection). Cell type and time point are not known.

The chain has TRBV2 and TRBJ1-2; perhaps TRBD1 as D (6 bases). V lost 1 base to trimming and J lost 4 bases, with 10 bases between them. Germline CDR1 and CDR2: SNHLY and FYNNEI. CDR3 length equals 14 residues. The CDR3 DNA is TGTGCCAGCAGTGAAGGGGGGCTGAGCTATGGCTACACCTTC. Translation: CASSEGGLSYGYTF.

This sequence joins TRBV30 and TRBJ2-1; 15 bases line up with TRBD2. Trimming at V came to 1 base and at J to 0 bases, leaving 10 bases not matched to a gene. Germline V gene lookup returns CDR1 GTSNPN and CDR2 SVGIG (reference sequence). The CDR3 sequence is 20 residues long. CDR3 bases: TGTGCCTGGAGTGAGCCCCGGACTAGCGGGAGGGTCCGCTCCTACAATGAGCAGTTCTTC. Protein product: CAWSEPRTSGRVRSYNEQFF.

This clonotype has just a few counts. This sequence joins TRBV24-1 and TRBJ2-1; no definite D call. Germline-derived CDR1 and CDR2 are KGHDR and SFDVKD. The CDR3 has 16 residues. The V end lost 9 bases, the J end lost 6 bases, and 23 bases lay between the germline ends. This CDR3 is CATGRSTRSGGNEQFF. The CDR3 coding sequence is TGTGCCACCGGCCGATCGACGAGGTCGGGTGGCAATGAGCAGTTCTTC.

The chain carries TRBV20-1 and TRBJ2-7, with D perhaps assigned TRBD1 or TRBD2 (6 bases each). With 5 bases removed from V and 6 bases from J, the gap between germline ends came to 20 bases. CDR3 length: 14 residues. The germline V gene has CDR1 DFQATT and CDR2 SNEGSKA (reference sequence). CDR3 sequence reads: CSALQLAQGSEQYF. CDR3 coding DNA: TGCAGTGCTCTCCAACTAGCACAGGGCTCCGAGCAGTACTTC.

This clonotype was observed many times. The CDR3 reads CASSVALLASYNEQFF. CDR3 DNA: TGTGCCAGCAGCGTAGCTTTACTAGCGAGCTACAATGAGCAGTTCTTC. This chain joins TRBV9 and TRBJ2-1; 7 bases fit TRBD2. The CDR3 totals 16 residues. J lost 3 bases, V lost 0 bases, and 6 bases had no gene match. The germline V gene has CDR1 SGDLS and CDR2 YYNGEE.

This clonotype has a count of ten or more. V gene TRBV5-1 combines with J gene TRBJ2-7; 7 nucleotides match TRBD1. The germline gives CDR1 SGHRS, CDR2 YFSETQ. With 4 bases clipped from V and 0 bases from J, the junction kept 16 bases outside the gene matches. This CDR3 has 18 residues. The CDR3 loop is CASSLHSPGTDYSYEQYF. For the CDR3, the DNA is TGCGCCAGCAGCCTACACAGCCCGGGGACAGACTACTCCTACGAGCAGTACTTC.

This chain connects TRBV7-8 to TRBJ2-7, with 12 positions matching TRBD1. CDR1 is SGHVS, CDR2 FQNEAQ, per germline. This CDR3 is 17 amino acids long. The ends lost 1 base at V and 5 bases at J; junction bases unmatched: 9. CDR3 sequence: CASSLDPRDRGRNEQYF. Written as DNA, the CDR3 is TGTGCCAGCAGCTTAGATCCCCGGGACAGGGGGCGAAACGAGCAGTACTTC.

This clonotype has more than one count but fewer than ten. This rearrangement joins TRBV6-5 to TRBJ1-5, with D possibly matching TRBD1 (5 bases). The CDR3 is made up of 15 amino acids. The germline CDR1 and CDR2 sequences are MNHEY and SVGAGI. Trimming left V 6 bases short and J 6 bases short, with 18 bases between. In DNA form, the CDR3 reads TGTGCCAGCAGCGACACGGGCAGGGTTAGTCAGCCCCAGCATTTT. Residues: CASSDTGRVSQPQHF.

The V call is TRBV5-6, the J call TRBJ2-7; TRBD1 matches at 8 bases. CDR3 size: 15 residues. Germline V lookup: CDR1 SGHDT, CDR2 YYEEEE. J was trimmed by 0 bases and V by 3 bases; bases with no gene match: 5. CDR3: CASSSRQGFSYEQYF. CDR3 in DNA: TGTGCCAGCAGCTCAAGACAGGGGTTCTCCTACGAGCAGTACTTC.

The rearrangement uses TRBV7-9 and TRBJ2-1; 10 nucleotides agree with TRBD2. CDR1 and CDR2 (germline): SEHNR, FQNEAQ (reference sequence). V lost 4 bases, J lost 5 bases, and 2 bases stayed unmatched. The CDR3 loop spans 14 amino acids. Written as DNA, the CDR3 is TGTGCCAGCAGCTCAGGACTAGCGGACAATGAGCAGTTCTTC. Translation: CASSSGLADNEQFF.

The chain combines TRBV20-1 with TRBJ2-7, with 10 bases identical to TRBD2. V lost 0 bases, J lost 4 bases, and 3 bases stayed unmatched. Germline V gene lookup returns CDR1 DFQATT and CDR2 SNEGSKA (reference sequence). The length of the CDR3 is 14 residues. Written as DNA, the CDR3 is TGCAGTGCTAGAGAGGCTAGCGGGAGTTACGAGCAGTACTTC. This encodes CSAREASGSYEQYF.

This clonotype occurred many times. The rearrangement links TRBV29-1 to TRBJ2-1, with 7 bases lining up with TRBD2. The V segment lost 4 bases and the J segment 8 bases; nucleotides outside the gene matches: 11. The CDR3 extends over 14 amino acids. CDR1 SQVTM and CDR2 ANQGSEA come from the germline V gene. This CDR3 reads CSVVLRERWDEQFF. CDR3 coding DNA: TGCAGCGTTGTCCTGCGGGAGAGGTGGGATGAGCAGTTCTTC.

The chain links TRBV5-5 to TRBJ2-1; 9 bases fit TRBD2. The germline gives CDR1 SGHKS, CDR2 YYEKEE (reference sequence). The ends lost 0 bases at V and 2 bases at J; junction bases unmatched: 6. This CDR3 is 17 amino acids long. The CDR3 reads CASSLDLAGPAYNEQFF. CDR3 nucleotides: TGTGCCAGCAGCTTGGATCTAGCGGGGCCAGCCTACAATGAGCAGTTCTTC.

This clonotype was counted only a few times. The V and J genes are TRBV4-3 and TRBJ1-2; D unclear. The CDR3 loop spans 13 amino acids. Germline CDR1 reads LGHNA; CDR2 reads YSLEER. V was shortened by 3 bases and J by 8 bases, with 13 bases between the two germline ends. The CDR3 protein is CASSHTSTAGYTF. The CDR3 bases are TGCGCCAGCAGCCATACATCCACAGCAGGCTACACCTTC.

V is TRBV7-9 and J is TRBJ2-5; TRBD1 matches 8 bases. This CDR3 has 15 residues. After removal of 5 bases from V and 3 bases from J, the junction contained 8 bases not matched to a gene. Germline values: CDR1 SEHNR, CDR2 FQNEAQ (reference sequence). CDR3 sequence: CASSRGTGNEETQYF. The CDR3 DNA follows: TGTGCCAGCAGCCGCGGGACAGGCAACGAAGAGACCCAGTACTTC. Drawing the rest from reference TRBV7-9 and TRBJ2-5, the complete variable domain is DTGVSQNPRHKITKRGQNVTFRCDPISEHNRLYWYRQTLGQGPEFLTYFQNEAQLEKSRLLSDRFSAERPKGSFSTLEIQRTEQGDSAMYLCASSRGTGNEETQYFGPGTRLLVL.

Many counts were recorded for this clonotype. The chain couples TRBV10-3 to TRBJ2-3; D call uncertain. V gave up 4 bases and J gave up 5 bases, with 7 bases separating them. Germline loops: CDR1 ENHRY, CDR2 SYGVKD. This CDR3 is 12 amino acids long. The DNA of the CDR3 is TGTGCCATCAGTGCAGACCGAGATACGCAGTATTTT. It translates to CAISADRDTQYF.

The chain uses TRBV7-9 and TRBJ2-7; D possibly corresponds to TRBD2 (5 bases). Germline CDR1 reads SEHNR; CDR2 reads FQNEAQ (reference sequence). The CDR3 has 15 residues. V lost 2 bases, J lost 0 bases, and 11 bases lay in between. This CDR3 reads CASSLSGFNSYEQYF. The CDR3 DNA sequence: TGTGCCAGCAGCTTATCGGGGTTCAACTCCTACGAGCAGTACTTC. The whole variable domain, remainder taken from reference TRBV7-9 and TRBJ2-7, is DTGVSQNPRHKITKRGQNVTFRCDPISEHNRLYWYRQTLGQGPEFLTYFQNEAQLEKSRLLSDRFSAERPKGSFSTLEIQRTEQGDSAMYLCASSLSGFNSYEQYFGPGTRLTVT.

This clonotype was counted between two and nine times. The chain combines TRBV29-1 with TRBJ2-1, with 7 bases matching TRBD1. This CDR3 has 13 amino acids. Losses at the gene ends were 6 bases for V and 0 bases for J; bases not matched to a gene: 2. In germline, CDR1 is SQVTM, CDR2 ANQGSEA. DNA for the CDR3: TGCAGCGTGACAGGGAGCTCCTACAATGAGCAGTTCTTC. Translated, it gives CSVTGSSYNEQFF.

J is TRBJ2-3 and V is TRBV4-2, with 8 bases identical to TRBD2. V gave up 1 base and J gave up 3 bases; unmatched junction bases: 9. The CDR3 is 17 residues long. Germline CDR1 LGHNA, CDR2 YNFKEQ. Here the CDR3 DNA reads TGTGCCAGCAGCCAAGTGTTAGCGGGGATGGTTACAGATACGCAGTATTTT. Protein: CASSQVLAGMVTDTQYF.

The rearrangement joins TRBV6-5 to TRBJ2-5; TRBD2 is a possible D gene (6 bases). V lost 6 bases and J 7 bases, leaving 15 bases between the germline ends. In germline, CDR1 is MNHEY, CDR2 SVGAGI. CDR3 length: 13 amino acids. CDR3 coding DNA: TGTGCCAGCAGCCTAAGGACTAAGGGGACCCAGTACTTC. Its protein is CASSLRTKGTQYF.

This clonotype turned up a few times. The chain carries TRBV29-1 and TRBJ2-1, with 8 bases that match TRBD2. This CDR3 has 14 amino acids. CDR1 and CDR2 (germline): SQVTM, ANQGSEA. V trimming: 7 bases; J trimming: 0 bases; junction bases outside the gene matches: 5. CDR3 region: CSDKTSDSYNEQFF. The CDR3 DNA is TGCAGCGACAAGACTAGCGACTCCTACAATGAGCAGTTCTTC.

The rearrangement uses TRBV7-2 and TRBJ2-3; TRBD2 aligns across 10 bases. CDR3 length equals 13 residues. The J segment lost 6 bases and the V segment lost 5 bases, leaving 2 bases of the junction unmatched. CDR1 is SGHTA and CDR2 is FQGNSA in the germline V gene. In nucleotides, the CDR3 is TGTGCCAGCAGCATTAGCGGGAGGGATACGCAGTATTTT. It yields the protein CASSISGRDTQYF.

CDR3 in amino acids: CASSEDSGSSWETQYF. CDR3 bases: TGTGCCAGCAGTGAAGATAGCGGGAGCTCGTGGGAGACCCAGTACTTC. The V gene is TRBV2, the J gene TRBJ2-5; 9 bases are a match to TRBD2. Per the germline V gene, CDR1 is SNHLY and CDR2 is FYNNEI. This CDR3 contains 16 residues. Unmatched junction bases numbered 8, after V lost 1 base and J lost 5 bases. Full variable domain (remainder filled in from reference TRBV2 and TRBJ2-5): EPEVTQTPSHQVTQMGQEVILRCVPISNHLYFYWYRQILGQKVEFLVSFYNNEISEKSEIFDDQFSVERPDGSNFTLKIRSTKLEDSAMYFCASSEDSGSSWETQYFGPGTRLLVL.

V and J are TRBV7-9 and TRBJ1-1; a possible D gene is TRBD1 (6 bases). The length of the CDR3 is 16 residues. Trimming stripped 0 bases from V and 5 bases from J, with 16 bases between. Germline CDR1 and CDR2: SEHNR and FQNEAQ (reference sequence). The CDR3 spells CASSLAWRGARTEAFF. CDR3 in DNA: TGTGCCAGCAGCTTAGCGTGGCGGGGGGCGCGAACTGAAGCTTTCTTT.

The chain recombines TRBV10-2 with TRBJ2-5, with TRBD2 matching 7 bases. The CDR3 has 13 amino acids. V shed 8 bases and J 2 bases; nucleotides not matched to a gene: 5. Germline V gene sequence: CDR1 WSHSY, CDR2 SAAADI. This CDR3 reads CASGTGLQETQYF. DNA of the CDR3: TGCGCCAGCGGTACGGGACTACAAGAGACCCAGTACTTC.

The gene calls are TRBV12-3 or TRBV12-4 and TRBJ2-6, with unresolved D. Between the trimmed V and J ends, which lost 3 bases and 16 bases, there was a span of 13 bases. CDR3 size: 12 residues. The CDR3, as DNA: TGTGCCAGCAGTTTGGGGATCTATCGTCTGACTTTC. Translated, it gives CASSLGIYRLTF.

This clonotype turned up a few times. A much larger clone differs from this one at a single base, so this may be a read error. The CDR3 bases are TGTGCCAGCAGATTGACAGAGAACACTGAAGCTTTCTTT. Its translation is CASRLTENTEAFF. The chain links TRBV27 to TRBJ1-1; tentative D call: TRBD1 (5 bases). Trimming took 6 bases from V and 1 from J, leaving 9 bases between them. Germline V CDR1 and CDR2: MNHEY, SMNVEV (reference sequence). The CDR3 runs 13 residues.

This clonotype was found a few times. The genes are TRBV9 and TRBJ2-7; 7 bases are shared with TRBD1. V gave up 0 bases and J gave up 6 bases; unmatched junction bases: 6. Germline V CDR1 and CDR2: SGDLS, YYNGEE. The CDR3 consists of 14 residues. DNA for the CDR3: TGTGCCAGCAGCGTAGATGGGACAGATGGCGAGCAGTACTTC. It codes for CASSVDGTDGEQYF.

Here the CDR3 reads CASSYSLPHGDQPQHF. The CDR3 DNA reads as TGTGCCAGCAGTTACTCGCTTCCGCATGGGGATCAGCCCCAGCATTTT. J is TRBJ1-5 and V is TRBV6-2 or TRBV6-3; D remains ambiguous. The germline V gene has CDR1 MNHEY and CDR2 SVGEGT. Trimming removed 0 bases at V and 5 bases at J, with 14 bases between. This CDR3 has 16 residues.